This entry is about one T cell receptor beta chain. Per germline, CDR1 SGHAT and CDR2 FQNNGV. V was clipped by 3 bases and J by 0 bases, with 11 bases between them. The CDR3 has 16 residues. The sample originates from a study of ipilimumab plus nivolumab after autologous stem cell transplantation. Some clones are missing from TCRdb's copy, which holds only in-frame ones; the method was immunoSEQ multiplex PCR. The sample yields around 23,000 clones, 74% seen once. Sequenced here: PBMCs, sampled in a trial of ipilimumab plus nivolumab as post-transplant consolidation. This chain uses TRBV11-2 with TRBJ1-4; tentative D call: TRBD1 (6 bases). This clonotype was obtained from a male donor with diffuse large B-cell lymphoma. The CDR3 DNA follows: TGTGCCAGCAGCTTGAGACAGGCCTCAACTAATGAAAAACTGTTTTTT. It yields the protein CASSLRQASTNEKLFF.